These T cell receptor beta chains were read from a single sample in a study of T cell responses to AZD1222 COVID-19 vaccine. Using immunoSEQ multiplex PCR, the repertoire was profiled, and TCRdb retains in-frame clones only, with some absent. In the table there are 180,000 or so clones, roughly nine tenths of which are singletons. The sequenced sample was peripheral blood, obtained 28 days after the second AZD1222 dose. The receptors shown here come from an adult who received the AZD1222 COVID-19 vaccine. The CDR3 runs from the conserved cysteine through the conserved F or W. A D gene is named only where the DNA matches it firmly. Rows may omit the clone size; those that give it use once, few, many or a size class.

clone_size	d_call	v_call	j_call	cdr3_aa	cdr3_nt
once	NA	TRBV27	TRBJ1-2	CASSPVNDQTNYGYTF	TGTGCCAGCAGTCCAGTTAATGATCAAACTAACTATGGCTACACCTTC
NA	TRBD2	TRBV3-1/TRBV3-2	TRBJ2-1	CASSQASGNVGEQFF	TGTGCCAGCAGCCAAGCTAGCGGGAACGTCGGTGAGCAGTTCTTC
NA	NA	TRBV11-2	TRBJ1-6	CASSLDPFSYNSPLHF	TGTGCCAGCAGCTTAGATCCTTTCTCCTATAATTCACCCCTCCACTTT
NA	NA	TRBV10-3	TRBJ1-2	CAISETGQFSAGYTF	TGTGCCATCAGTGAGACCGGACAGTTCTCGGCTGGCTACACCTTC
NA	TRBD2	TRBV7-6	TRBJ2-5	CASSPPGTRETQYF	TGTGCCAGCAGCCCCCCTGGGACTAGGGAGACCCAGTACTTC
NA	TRBD1	TRBV6-1	TRBJ1-5	CASSDRGQRNQPQHF	TGTGCCAGCAGTGATAGGGGACAGAGGAATCAGCCCCAGCATTTT
NA	NA	TRBV3-1/TRBV3-2	TRBJ2-2	CASSQVSGGELFF	TGTGCCAGCAGCCAAGTCTCGGGAGGGGAGCTGTTTTTT
NA	TRBD1	TRBV6-2/TRBV6-3	TRBJ1-5	CASSQTGINQPQHF	TGTGCCAGCAGCCAGACAGGGATCAATCAGCCCCAGCATTTT
NA	NA	TRBV21-1	TRBJ1-2	CASSKGTYGYTF	TGTGCCAGCAGCAAAGGGACCTATGGCTACACCTTC
once	NA	TRBV30	TRBJ1-1	CAWSGRGRNTEAFF	TGTGCCTGGAGTGGGCGTGGCCGTAACACTGAAGCTTTCTTT
NA	NA	TRBV6-5	TRBJ2-2	CASNEEPDTGELFF	TGTGCCAGCAACGAGGAACCCGACACCGGGGAGCTGTTTTTT
NA	NA	TRBV12-3/TRBV12-4	TRBJ1-1	CASSSRGGSSFF	TGTGCCAGCAGTTCAAGGGGCGGGTCATCTTTCTTT
NA	TRBD2	TRBV18	TRBJ2-1	CASSPSGGPYNEQFF	TGTGCCAGCTCACCAAGCGGGGGTCCTTACAATGAGCAGTTCTTC
once	NA	TRBV4-3	TRBJ2-3	CASSQAFPGSDTQYF	TGCGCCAGCAGCCAAGCGTTTCCCGGGAGTGATACGCAGTATTTT